These 27 T cell receptor beta chains share one sample of origin, sequenced in a study of blood T cell repertoires in COVID-19. Here immunoSEQ multiplex PCR was the method, and the copy in TCRdb shows in-frame clones only, minus some. Of 200,000 to 250,000 clones in the sample, 65% to 90% were seen once. The sequenced sample consisted of peripheral blood. Every receptor here comes from a woman aged 40 to 55 who had recovered from COVID-19.

This clone appeared once. The chain links TRBV28 to TRBJ2-2; no reliable D call. Trimming shortened V by 5 bases and J by 3 bases, and 4 bases separated the two germline ends. The CDR3 length is 12 residues. Germline V gives CDR1 MDHEN, CDR2 SYDVKM. The DNA of the CDR3 is TGTGCCAGCAGTACATACACCGGGGAGCTGTTTTTT. It codes for CASSTYTGELFF.

Written as DNA, the CDR3 is TGTGCCAGCAGCTCGCCTCCTCAGGGGGTGGCCTATGGCTACACCTTC. Its translation is CASSSPPQGVAYGYTF. The chain uses TRBV7-2 and TRBJ1-2, with 7 bases lining up with TRBD1. The germline gives CDR1 SGHTA, CDR2 FQGNSA. The CDR3 consists of 16 residues. J was trimmed by 4 bases and V by 4 bases; bases with no gene match: 12.

This clone was observed a single time. V usage is TRBV5-8 and J usage is TRBJ1-5, with unresolved D. Germline V gene data show CDR1 as SGHTS and CDR2 as YDEGEE. This CDR3 region has 15 residues. V was clipped by 4 bases and J by 0 bases, with 11 bases between them. The CDR3 DNA follows: TGTGCCAGCAGCCCTGAGACGGGTAGCAATCAGCCCCAGCATTTT. Translating it yields CASSPETGSNQPQHF. Complete variable domain (other parts from reference TRBV5-8 and TRBJ1-5): EAGVTQSPTHLIKTRGQQATLRCSPISGHTSVYWYQQALGLGLQFLLWYDEGEERNRGNFPPRFSGRQFPNYSSELNVNALELEDSALYLCASSPETGSNQPQHFGDGTRLSIL.

This chain links TRBV5-1 with TRBJ2-1; D is possibly TRBD2 (5 bases). Per germline, CDR1 SGHRS and CDR2 YFSETQ. The CDR3 runs 14 residues. The ends were cut back, 4 bases at V and 1 base at J, with 9 bases in the middle. The CDR3, as DNA: TGCGCCAGCAGCGAGGGTATATCCTACAATGAGCAGTTCTTC. Amino acids: CASSEGISYNEQFF. The complete variable domain, with remaining parts taken from reference TRBV5-1 and TRBJ2-1, reads KAGVTQTPRYLIKTRGQQVTLSCSPISGHRSVSWYQQTPGQGLQFLFEYFSETQRNKGNFPGRFSGRQFSNSRSEMNVSTLELGDSALYLCASSEGISYNEQFFGPGTRLTVL.

The chain combines TRBV18 with TRBJ2-3; possibly TRBD1 for D (5 bases). CDR1 and CDR2 (germline): KGHSH, LQKENI. The CDR3 covers 15 residues. V lost 5 bases and J 2 bases, leaving 14 bases between the germline ends. The CDR3, as DNA: TGTGCCAGCTCAGACCAGGGTTGGTCCACAGATACGCAGTATTTT. Its translation: CASSDQGWSTDTQYF.

The CDR3 here is CASSLGTVVLTDTQYF. As DNA, the CDR3 is TGCGCCAGCAGCTTGGGGACAGTGGTTTTAACAGATACGCAGTATTTT. V is TRBV5-1 and J is TRBJ2-3; possible D gene TRBD1, 6 bases. This CDR3 comprises 16 residues. The germline gives CDR1 SGHRS, CDR2 YFSETQ. The ends were cut back, 0 bases at V and 3 bases at J, with 14 bases in the middle. Full variable domain (outside the CDR3, taken from reference TRBV5-1 and TRBJ2-3): KAGVTQTPRYLIKTRGQQVTLSCSPISGHRSVSWYQQTPGQGLQFLFEYFSETQRNKGNFPGRFSGRQFSNSRSEMNVSTLELGDSALYLCASSLGTVVLTDTQYFGPGTRLTVL.

The chain uses TRBV18 and TRBJ1-5, with 9 bases lining up with TRBD1. The trim removed 5 bases at V and 0 bases at J, leaving 2 bases unmatched. The CDR3 covers 15 residues. Germline loops: CDR1 KGHSH, CDR2 LQKENI. In DNA form, the CDR3 reads TGTGCCAGCTCAGAACAGGGGGCTAGCAATCAGCCCCAGCATTTT. As protein: CASSEQGASNQPQHF.

The rearrangement uses TRBV18 and TRBJ2-7; D unclear. Germline V gene lookup returns CDR1 KGHSH and CDR2 LQKENI. V lost 4 bases, J lost 2 bases, and 9 bases lay in between. The CDR3 totals 13 residues. CDR3: CASSQGATYEQYF. CDR3 nucleotide sequence: TGTGCCAGCTCACAAGGAGCAACCTACGAGCAGTACTTC.

This clone was observed a few times. This rearrangement joins TRBV4-1 to TRBJ1-1, with 10 bases fitting TRBD1. Per the germline V gene, CDR1 is MGHRA and CDR2 is YSYEKL. V lost 1 base, J lost 11 bases, and 7 bases stayed unmatched. This CDR3 is 14 amino acids long. This CDR3 is CASSQGTGGERAFF. The CDR3 region has the DNA TGCGCCAGCAGCCAAGGGACAGGGGGGGAGAGGGCTTTCTTT.

V usage is TRBV7-2 and J usage is TRBJ2-7, with 11 bases fitting TRBD1. After removal of 1 base from V and 4 bases from J, the junction contained 6 bases not matched to a gene. The length of the CDR3 is 16 residues. The V gene's germline CDR1 is SGHTA and CDR2 FQGNSA. Here the CDR3 reads CASSLVGTGGNYEQYF. The CDR3 DNA is TGTGCCAGCAGCTTAGTGGGGACAGGGGGGAATTACGAGCAGTACTTC.

This clone has a single count. The V call is TRBV19, the J call TRBJ1-1; 7 bases line up with TRBD1. The germline V gene has CDR1 LNHDA and CDR2 SQIVND (reference sequence). CDR3 length: 13 residues. J gave up 3 bases and V 6 bases, and 4 bases lay outside the gene matches. CDR3 in amino acids: CASSSQGDTEAFF. The CDR3 DNA reads TGTGCCAGTAGCTCCCAGGGGGACACTGAAGCTTTCTTT.

In its sample, this clone was seen once. V usage is TRBV18 and J usage is TRBJ2-5; 11 bases map to TRBD2. Germline V lookup: CDR1 KGHSH, CDR2 LQKENI. Trimming cost V 4 bases and J 1 base; bases outside gene matches: 5. The CDR3 is 16 residues long. CDR3 amino acids: CASSLTLAGAQETQYF. CDR3 DNA: TGTGCCAGCTCACTCACACTAGCGGGGGCCCAAGAGACCCAGTACTTC.

V gene TRBV10-1 combines with J gene TRBJ1-2; D gene uncertain. With 0 bases removed from V and 4 bases from J, the gap between germline ends came to 6 bases. The CDR3 consists of 13 residues. Germline V gene data show CDR1 as WNHNN and CDR2 as SYGVQD (reference sequence). Here the CDR3 DNA reads TGCGCCAGCAGTGAGTCGGCCGCCTATGGCTACACCTTC. Its translation: CASSESAAYGYTF.

This rearrangement joins TRBV7-8 to TRBJ2-7; D perhaps matches TRBD1 (6 bases). Germline-derived CDR1 and CDR2 are SGHVS and FQNEAQ. This CDR3 is built from 18 residues. Between the trimmed V and J ends, which lost 5 bases and 3 bases, there was a span of 26 bases. The CDR3, as DNA: TGTGCCAGCAGCCCGCGGGCGGCCGGGGACATCTTGGGCTACGAGCAGTACTTC. Its translation is CASSPRAAGDILGYEQYF.

The chain combines TRBV28 with TRBJ2-7; TRBD1 matches at 7 bases. The germline V gene has CDR1 MDHEN and CDR2 SYDVKM. Trimming at V came to 6 bases and at J to 8 bases, leaving 13 bases not matched to a gene. The CDR3 totals 14 residues. In nucleotides, the CDR3 is TGTGCCAGCAGATCACAGGGGCAACCGTCGCAGCAGTACTTC. It encodes CASRSQGQPSQQYF.

The chain links TRBV6-5 to TRBJ2-7; TRBD1 agrees at 7 bases. V lost 5 bases, J lost 7 bases, and 8 bases stayed unmatched. The germline V gene encodes CDR1 MNHEY and CDR2 SVGAGI. The CDR3 covers 13 residues. The CDR3 bases are TGTGCCAGCAGTCACAGACAGGGATGGGAGCAGTACTTC. Translating gives CASSHRQGWEQYF.

This chain joins TRBV6-1 and TRBJ1-5; D not resolved. The CDR3 is made up of 18 amino acids. V lost 3 bases, J lost 4 bases, and 22 bases lay in between. The germline CDR1 and CDR2 sequences are MNHNS and SASEGT. The CDR3 nucleotides read TGTGCCAGCAGTGACCGAAGTGAAATCGGGATTCTAAATCAGCCCCAGCATTTT. It codes for CASSDRSEIGILNQPQHF.

CDR3 in amino acids: CASSFGLRYEAFF. CDR3 DNA: TGTGCCAGTAGTTTCGGTCTCAGGTATGAAGCTTTCTTT. The chain has TRBV19 and TRBJ1-1; no reliable D call. Germline CDR1 and CDR2: LNHDA and SQIVND (reference sequence). This CDR3 contains 13 residues. V lost 5 bases and J lost 7, with 14 bases in between.

This chain uses TRBV28 with TRBJ1-1, with 11 bases identical to TRBD1. The V segment lost 5 bases and the J segment 7 bases; nucleotides outside the gene matches: 12. The CDR3 is 16 residues long. Germline loops: CDR1 MDHEN, CDR2 SYDVKM. The DNA for the CDR3 is TGTGCCAGCAGTCCTAGGACAGGGGGCTTTTTAAGTGAAGCTTTCTTT. It translates to CASSPRTGGFLSEAFF.

The chain uses TRBV4-2 and TRBJ2-7; TRBD1 aligns across 8 bases. J gave up 3 bases and V 2 bases, and 3 bases lay outside the gene matches. The CDR3 consists of 14 residues. Looked up from germline, CDR1 is LGHNA and CDR2 is YNFKEQ. The DNA for the CDR3 is TGTGCCAGCAGCCAATGGACAGGGAACTACGAGCAGTACTTC. As protein: CASSQWTGNYEQYF.

V gene TRBV7-9 combines with J gene TRBJ2-5, with D perhaps matching TRBD1 (5 bases). The V end lost 1 base, the J end lost 0 bases, and 9 bases lay between the germline ends. The CDR3 is 15 residues long. Per the germline V gene, CDR1 is SEHNR and CDR2 is FQNEAQ (reference sequence). In DNA form, the CDR3 reads TGTGCCAGCAGCTTAGGTGACAGAAACCAAGAGACCCAGTACTTC. Its translation: CASSLGDRNQETQYF.

The chain joins TRBV9 to TRBJ2-3, with TRBD2 matching over 10 bases. The germline CDR1 and CDR2 sequences are SGDLS and YYNGEE. The CDR3 loop spans 17 amino acids. Trimming removed 4 bases from V and 5 bases from J; junction bases left unmatched: 13. The CDR3, as DNA: TGTGCCAGCAGCCTAAGCGGGGGGGCTTACGATGGAGATACGCAGTATTTT. Translation: CASSLSGGAYDGDTQYF.

The genes are TRBV11-3 and TRBJ1-3; D possibly corresponds to TRBD1 (5 bases). Germline assignment: CDR1 SGHNT and CDR2 YENEEA. V lost 0 bases and J 1 base, leaving 13 bases between the germline ends. CDR3 length: 17 residues. This chain's CDR3 is CASSLDSRRASGNTIYF. In DNA, the CDR3 is TGTGCCAGCAGCTTAGATTCTCGCAGGGCGTCTGGAAACACCATATATTTT.

The genes are TRBV2 and TRBJ1-1; no definite D call. Trimming took 4 bases from V and 3 from J, leaving 12 bases between them. The CDR3 has 14 amino acids. Germline CDR1 reads SNHLY; CDR2 reads FYNNEI. CDR3 sequence reads: CASSAVSGYTEAFF. Here the CDR3 DNA reads TGTGCCAGCAGTGCAGTATCGGGGTACACTGAAGCTTTCTTT.

The chain couples TRBV11-3 to TRBJ1-6; possibly TRBD1 for D (5 bases). The CDR3 runs 15 residues. CDR1 is SGHNT and CDR2 is YENEEA in the germline V gene. V lost 5 bases and J lost 14, with 22 bases in between. The CDR3 sequence is CASSGGSEGRSSLHF. The CDR3 DNA reads TGTGCCAGCAGCGGGGGGAGCGAAGGGAGAAGCTCCCTCCACTTT.

This clone was picked up one time. The chain uses TRBV11-2 and TRBJ2-7; D might be TRBD1 (7 bases). The germline V gene encodes CDR1 SGHAT and CDR2 FQNNGV. With 2 bases removed from V and 2 bases from J, the gap between germline ends came to 16 bases. CDR3 length equals 16 residues. The CDR3, as DNA: TGTGCCAGCAGCTTAAGTGCCGGAGGGGGCGCCTACGAGCAGTACTTC. It encodes CASSLSAGGGAYEQYF.

The genes are TRBV27 and TRBJ2-5; TRBD1 agrees at 11 bases. V was clipped by 5 bases and J by 8 bases; unmatched bases: 4. Germline V gene sequence: CDR1 MNHEY, CDR2 SMNVEV (reference sequence). CDR3 size: 13 residues. This CDR3 reads CASSLGTGGTQYF. CDR3 bases: TGTGCCAGCAGTCTGGGGACAGGGGGAACCCAGTACTTC.